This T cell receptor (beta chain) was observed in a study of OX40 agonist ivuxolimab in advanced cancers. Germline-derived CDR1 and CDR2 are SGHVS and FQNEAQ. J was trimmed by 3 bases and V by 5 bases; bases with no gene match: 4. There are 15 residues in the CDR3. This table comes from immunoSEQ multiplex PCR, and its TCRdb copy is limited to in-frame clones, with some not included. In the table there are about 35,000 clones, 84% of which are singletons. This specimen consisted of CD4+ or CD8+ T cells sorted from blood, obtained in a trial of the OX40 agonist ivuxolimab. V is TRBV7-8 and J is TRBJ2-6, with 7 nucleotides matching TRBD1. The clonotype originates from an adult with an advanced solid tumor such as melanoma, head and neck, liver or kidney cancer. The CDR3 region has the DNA TGTGCCAGCAGCAACGACAGGGTTGGGGCCAACGTCCTGACTTTC. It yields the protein CASSNDRVGANVLTF.